A selection of T cell receptor beta chains follows, all from one sample in a study of PD-1 and CTLA-4 blockade in melanoma. The protocol was immunoSEQ multiplex PCR, while the TCRdb copy is restricted to in-frame clones and leaves out a portion. The sample contains 25,000 to 35,000 clones, 75% to 95% of which appear only once. The sequencing used CD8+ T cells from peripheral blood, collected from a patient given anti-PD-1 treatment. These receptors were taken from a human donor with melanoma. Each CDR3 is given with its conserved first and last residue. A D gene is named only where the DNA matches it firmly. The size field is filled for only some rows; it gives once, few, many or a size class.

clone size | J gene | V gene | D gene | CDR3 protein | CDR3 DNA
NA | TRBJ2-7 | TRBV27 | NA | CASSSGSSYEQYF | TGTGCCAGCAGTTCAGGGAGCTCCTACGAGCAGTACTTC
NA | TRBJ2-3 | TRBV7-9 | TRBD2 | CASSVSTLAGGTDTQYF | TGTGCCAGCAGCGTCTCAACACTAGCGGGGGGCACAGATACGCAGTATTTT
NA | TRBJ2-5 | TRBV7-8 | TRBD2 | CASSSERGGRETQYF | TGTGCCAGCAGCTCTGAGCGGGGGGGCCGGGAGACCCAGTACTTC
NA | TRBJ1-1 | TRBV24-1 | NA | CATSDLTGEVGAFF | TGTGCCACCAGTGATTTGACCGGGGAGGTAGGAGCTTTCTTT
NA | TRBJ2-1 | TRBV2 | NA | CASSVTRINNELQFF | TGTGCCAGCAGTGTGACTAGGATAAACAATGAGTTGCAGTTCTTC
NA | TRBJ2-7 | TRBV6-1 | NA | CASSEGEGVAYEQYF | TGTGCCAGCAGTGAAGGTGAGGGGGTAGCCTACGAGCAGTACTTC
once | TRBJ1-6 | TRBV12-3/TRBV12-4 | NA | CASGFGGSPLHF | TGTGCCAGCGGCTTTGGGGGTTCACCCCTCCACTTT
NA | TRBJ1-2 | TRBV7-9 | NA | CASSAGGSYGYTF | TGTGCCAGCAGCGCCGGGGGAAGCTATGGCTACACCTTC
NA | TRBJ2-5 | TRBV6-5 | NA | CASSYSFGGLQETQYF | TGTGCCAGCAGTTACTCGTTCGGGGGGCTACAAGAGACCCAGTACTTC
NA | TRBJ2-7 | TRBV29-1 | NA | CSVGGEHDSSYEQYF | TGCAGCGTTGGGGGGGAACACGACAGCTCCTACGAGCAGTACTTC
NA | TRBJ2-2 | TRBV30 | TRBD2 | CAWGLAGKAGELFF | TGTGCCTGGGGACTAGCGGGGAAGGCCGGGGAGCTGTTTTTT
NA | TRBJ2-3 | TRBV10-2 | TRBD2 | CASSVTGGPDTQYF | TGCGCCAGCAGTGTGACGGGGGGGCCTGATACGCAGTATTTT
NA | TRBJ2-5 | TRBV2 | NA | CASSSGQGDEETQYF | TGTGCCAGCAGTAGTGGGCAGGGAGATGAAGAGACCCAGTACTTC
NA | TRBJ1-1 | TRBV9 | NA | CASSVGAGGGTEAFF | TGTGCCAGCAGCGTAGGGGCCGGGGGAGGCACTGAAGCTTTCTTT
NA | TRBJ1-2 | TRBV5-4 | NA | CASSLRDYGYTF | TGTGCCAGCAGCCTCCGGGACTATGGCTACACCTTC
NA | TRBJ2-7 | TRBV15 | NA | CATSPNPSGSEQYF | TGTGCCACCAGCCCAAACCCCTCGGGGTCCGAGCAGTACTTC
NA | TRBJ1-2 | TRBV6-5 | NA | CASSYSGGGIPYGYTF | TGTGCCAGCAGTTACTCGGGAGGGGGAATACCTTATGGCTACACCTTC
once | TRBJ1-3 | TRBV19 | NA | CAGGRIPGLGSRGNTIYF | TGTGCCGGAGGTAGGATTCCAGGGTTAGGGTCTCGCGGAAACACCATATATTTT
NA | TRBJ1-4 | TRBV7-9 | NA | CASSLGTWPEKLFF | TGTGCCAGCAGCTTAGGGACATGGCCCGAAAAACTGTTTTTT
NA | TRBJ1-4 | TRBV4-1 | TRBD1 | CASRQGAKLFF | TGCGCCAGCCGACAGGGGGCTAAACTGTTTTTT
NA | TRBJ1-2 | TRBV27 | NA | CASSFDRSHGYTF | TGTGCCAGCAGTTTCGACAGGAGCCATGGCTACACCTTC
NA | TRBJ1-4 | TRBV7-9 | NA | CASSDRDRNEKLFF | TGTGCCAGCAGTGACCGGGACCGGAATGAAAAACTGTTTTTT
NA | TRBJ1-4 | TRBV21-1 | NA | CASSKVGPGGEKLFF | TGTGCCAGCAGCAAAGTTGGGCCAGGTGGAGAAAAACTGTTTTTT
NA | TRBJ2-2 | TRBV3-1/TRBV3-2 | TRBD2 | CASSQVVGRATGELFF | TGTGCCAGCAGCCAAGTCGTGGGGAGGGCCACCGGGGAGCTGTTTTTT
NA | TRBJ2-1 | TRBV27 | TRBD2 | CAITSGMGEQFF | TGTGCCATTACTAGCGGGATGGGTGAGCAGTTCTTC
NA | TRBJ2-7 | TRBV5-8 | TRBD2 | CASRVSGGLYEQYF | TGTGCCAGCAGGGTGAGCGGGGGACTCTACGAGCAGTACTTC
NA | TRBJ2-5 | TRBV7-9 | NA | CASSHSGSNFETQYF | TGTGCCAGCAGCCACTCGGGTTCGAATTTTGAGACCCAGTACTTC
NA | TRBJ2-5 | TRBV7-7 | NA | CASRGRTKETQYF | TGTGCTAGCAGGGGGAGGACGAAAGAGACCCAGTACTTC
NA | TRBJ2-1 | TRBV27 | TRBD2 | CASSAGDYYNEQFF | TGTGCCAGCAGTGCCGGGGACTATTACAATGAGCAGTTCTTC
NA | TRBJ1-4 | TRBV7-9 | NA | CASSLPVEYNEKLFF | TGTGCCAGCAGTCTTCCGGTGGAGTATAATGAAAAACTGTTTTTT
NA | TRBJ2-1 | TRBV5-8 | NA | CASEGSGRQFF | TGTGCCAGCGAGGGGTCAGGACGGCAGTTCTTC
NA | TRBJ2-2 | TRBV10-3 | TRBD1 | CAISEQDRERTGELFF | TGTGCCATCAGTGAGCAGGACAGGGAAAGGACCGGGGAGCTGTTTTTT
NA | TRBJ1-1 | TRBV5-4 | NA | CASSLGDQEAFF | TGTGCCAGCAGCTTGGGGGACCAAGAAGCTTTCTTT
NA | TRBJ1-2 | TRBV7-9 | NA | CASSSDHLNYGYTF | TGTGCCAGCAGCTCAGACCATCTAAACTATGGCTACACCTTC
NA | TRBJ2-7 | TRBV11-2 | NA | CASSLGNDREQYF | TGTGCCAGCAGCTTAGGAAACGATCGGGAGCAGTACTTC
NA | TRBJ1-6 | TRBV19 | TRBD1 | CASHDRGPYNSPLHF | TGTGCCAGCCACGACAGGGGTCCCTATAATTCACCCCTCCACTTT
NA | TRBJ1-4 | TRBV4-1 | NA | CASSQDGGSGEKLFF | TGCGCCAGCAGCCAAGATGGGGGAAGTGGGGAAAAACTGTTTTTT
NA | TRBJ2-7 | TRBV6-5 | NA | CASKGEGALLHEQYF | TGTGCCAGCAAGGGGGAGGGAGCTTTACTCCACGAGCAGTACTTC
NA | TRBJ2-7 | TRBV2 | NA | CASSEGLGTQGLVFNEQYF | TGTGCCAGCAGTGAAGGTTTGGGGACCCAGGGGTTAGTTTTTAACGAGCAGTACTTC
once | TRBJ1-2 | TRBV29-1 | NA | CSVGTAYYGYTF | TGCAGCGTTGGGACGGCTTACTATGGCTACACCTTC
NA | TRBJ2-3 | TRBV5-1 | TRBD2 | CASSPSRDYPDTQYF | TGCGCCAGCAGCCCCTCCCGGGACTACCCAGATACGCAGTATTTT
NA | TRBJ2-1 | TRBV3-1/TRBV3-2 | NA | CASSQEDYFNEQFF | TGTGCCAGCAGCCAAGAGGATTACTTCAATGAGCAGTTCTTC
NA | TRBJ2-2 | TRBV6-4 | NA | CASSADSTGELFF | TGTGCCAGCAGTGCAGACAGCACCGGGGAGCTGTTTTTT
NA | TRBJ1-4 | TRBV14 | TRBD1 | CASSPGEGAVSEKLFF | TGTGCCAGCAGCCCAGGAGAGGGGGCTGTATCAGAAAAACTGTTTTTT